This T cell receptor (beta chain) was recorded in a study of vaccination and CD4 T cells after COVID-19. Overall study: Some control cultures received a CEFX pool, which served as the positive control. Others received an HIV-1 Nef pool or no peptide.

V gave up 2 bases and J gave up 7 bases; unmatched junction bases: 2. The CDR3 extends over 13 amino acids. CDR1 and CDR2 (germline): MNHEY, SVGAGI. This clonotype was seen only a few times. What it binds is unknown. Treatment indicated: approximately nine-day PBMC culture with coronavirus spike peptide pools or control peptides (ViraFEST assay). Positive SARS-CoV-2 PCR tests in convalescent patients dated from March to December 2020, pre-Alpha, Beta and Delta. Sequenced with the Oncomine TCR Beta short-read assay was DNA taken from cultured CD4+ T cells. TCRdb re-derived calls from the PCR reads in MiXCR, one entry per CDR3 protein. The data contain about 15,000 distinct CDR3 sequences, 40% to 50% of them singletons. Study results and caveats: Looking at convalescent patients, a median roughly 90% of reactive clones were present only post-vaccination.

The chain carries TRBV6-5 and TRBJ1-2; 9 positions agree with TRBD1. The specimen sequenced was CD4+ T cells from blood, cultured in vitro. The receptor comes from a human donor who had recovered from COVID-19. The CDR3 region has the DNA TGTGCCAGCAGTTACGAGACAGGGGGTGGCTACACCTTC. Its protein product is CASSYETGGGYTF.